This T cell receptor beta chain was documented in a study of shared clonotypes between healthy human individuals. Broader study findings: Clonotype sharing among the donors was expected to vary with sequencing depth.

About this clone: Its antigen is not known.

Sorted-subset replicate PCRs used around 200 ng DNA, about 30,000 T cell genomes. In the original workflow: ImmunoSEQ yielded junction-only sequences lacking quality scores, so filtering differed. Generated by immunoSEQ multiplex PCR, the TCRdb table keeps only in-frame clones and is missing some. V and J calls and clone size are as listed in that table; D and trimming were resolved from the DNA. The sample shows fewer than 3 million clones, 85% to 95% of them seen only once. Germline CDR1 reads WSHSY; CDR2 reads SAAADI. CDR3 length: 13 amino acids. The V end lost 6 bases, the J end lost 1 base, and 9 bases lay between the germline ends. CD45RA-negative memory and CD45RA+ naive subsets were split from the CD4+ cells.

Sequencing was performed on naive CD4+ T cells from PBMCs. The subset is: CD45RA+ positively selected. This receptor was taken from a man aged 18-30 years in good health. Some clones in this sample may be carry-over from other donors' samples. The chain joins TRBV10-2 to TRBJ1-1; a possible D gene is TRBD1 (5 bases). This CDR3 is CASRGEWNTEAFF. The CDR3 DNA follows: TGCGCCAGCAGAGGGGAATGGAACACTGAAGCTTTCTTT.